One and the same sample provided the 4 T cell receptor beta chains below, sequenced in a study of cytomegalovirus exposure and HLA in healthy donors. Only in-frame clones appear in the TCRdb table, and some are missing; sequencing was by immunoSEQ multiplex PCR. The repertoire has around 240,000 clones, 90% of them found once; the top ten carry 0.3% to 0.4%. The sample taken for sequencing was PBMCs. These TCRs come from a woman aged 18-30 years in good health and CMV-seronegative.

This rearrangement joins TRBV6-5 to TRBJ2-2; D remains ambiguous. The CDR3 consists of 11 residues. V shed 4 bases and J shed 10 bases, with 7 bases lying between them. The V gene's germline CDR1 is MNHEY and CDR2 SVGAGI. The CDR3 DNA is TGTGCCAGCAGTTCGAGCCTGGAGCTGTTTTTT. It yields the protein CASSSSLELFF.

The chain couples TRBV18 to TRBJ1-4, with D possibly matching TRBD1 (5 bases). CDR3 length equals 13 residues. The germline gives CDR1 KGHSH, CDR2 LQKENI. Between the trimmed V and J ends, which lost 2 bases and 11 bases, there was a span of 12 bases. CDR3 loop: CASSPFDKGKLFF. CDR3 nucleotides: TGTGCCAGCTCACCATTCGACAAGGGGAAACTGTTTTTT.

This clone was counted a single time. V gene TRBV7-6 combines with J gene TRBJ2-1, with a weak D call TRBD2 (6 bases). Between the trimmed V and J ends, which lost 5 bases and 2 bases, there was a span of 13 bases. The CDR3 runs to 15 residues. Germline-derived CDR1 and CDR2 are SGHVS and FNYEAQ. This chain's CDR3 is CASSKLGGTYNEQFF. CDR3 coding DNA: TGTGCCAGCAGCAAACTAGGAGGGACCTACAATGAGCAGTTCTTC.

The chain carries TRBV6-1 and TRBJ1-5, with a possible D match to TRBD1 (5 bases). This CDR3 contains 15 residues. Trimming shortened V by 6 bases and J by 0 bases, and 12 bases separated the two germline ends. Germline V gene data show CDR1 as MNHNS and CDR2 as SASEGT. The CDR3 coding sequence is TGTGCCAGCAGCCGCGACAGAAATAGCAATCAGCCCCAGCATTTT. It translates to CASSRDRNSNQPQHF.